This T cell receptor (beta chain) was recovered during a study of blood T cell repertoires in COVID-19. Study context: Both acute and convalescent COVID-19 samples were obtained from the United States, Italy and Spain. The cDNA or gDNA used as material had been derived from T cells, B-cell-depleted T cells, or PBMCs.

Per the authors' pipeline: Cell counts per sample came from amplifying reference gene primers. Sequenced by immunoSEQ multiplex PCR; TCRdb stores in-frame clones only, minus some. For V, J and clone size, that table is used; D and trimming come from the DNA. The sample shows around 98,000 clones, approximately 88% of them seen only once. Trimming took off 6 bases at V and 5 bases at J, with 19 bases between the two ends. Germline values: CDR1 MNHEY, CDR2 SMNVEV (reference sequence). CDR3 length: 15 amino acids. The sample taken for sequencing was peripheral blood. The receptor was isolated from a woman aged 55-69 years with acute or convalescent COVID-19. The gene calls are TRBV27 and TRBJ1-1; possible D gene TRBD1, 6 bases. The CDR3 DNA reads TGTGCCAGCAGGGTGGCAACTACAGGGAAGACTGAAGCTTTCTTT. Translation gives CASRVATTGKTEAFF.